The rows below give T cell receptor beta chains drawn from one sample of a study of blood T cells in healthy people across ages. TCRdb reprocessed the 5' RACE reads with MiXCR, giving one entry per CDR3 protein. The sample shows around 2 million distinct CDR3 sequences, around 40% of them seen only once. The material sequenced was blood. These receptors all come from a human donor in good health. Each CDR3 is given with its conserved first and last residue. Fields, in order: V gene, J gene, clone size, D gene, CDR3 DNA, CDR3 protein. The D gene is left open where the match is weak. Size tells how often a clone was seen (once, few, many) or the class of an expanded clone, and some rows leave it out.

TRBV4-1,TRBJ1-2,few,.,TGCGCCAGCAGCCAGCCATCCAAAGGCTATGGCTACACCTTC,CASSQPSKGYGYTF
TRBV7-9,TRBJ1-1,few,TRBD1,TGTGCCAGCAGCTTAGGACAGGGAGGGGTGGGGACTGAAGCTTTCTTT,CASSLGQGGVGTEAFF
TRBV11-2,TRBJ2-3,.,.,TGTGCCAGCAGCCAGGCGCAAGGTGCACTTGCAGATACGCAGTATTTT,CASSQAQGALADTQYF
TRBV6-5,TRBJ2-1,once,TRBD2,TGTGCCAGCACAGGACGGGGGGTCAACAATGAGCAGTTCTTC,CASTGRGVNNEQFF
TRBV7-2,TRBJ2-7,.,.,TGTGCTAGCAGCTTAGCGACAGGACCTTCCTACGAGCAGTACTTC,CASSLATGPSYEQYF
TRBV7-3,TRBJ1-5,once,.,TGTGCCAGCAGCAAATCGGGCCCAAATCAGCCCCAGCATTTT,CASSKSGPNQPQHF
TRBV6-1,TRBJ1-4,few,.,TGTGCCAGCAGTGACGGAGGGAGTGAAAAACTGTTTTTT,CASSDGGSEKLFF
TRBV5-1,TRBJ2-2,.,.,TGCGCCAGCAGCTTGACCTACCTCGTCGGGGAGCTGTTTTTT,CASSLTYLVGELFF
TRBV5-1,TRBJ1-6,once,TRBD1,TGCGCCAGCGGGACCGGGACAGAGTCGCCACCCCTCCACTTT,CASGTGTESPPLHF
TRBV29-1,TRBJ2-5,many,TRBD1,TGCAGCGGCCGACAGGGTCCAGAGACCCAGTACTTC,CSGRQGPETQYF
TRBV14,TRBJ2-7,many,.,TGTGCCAGCAGTCCCAACACCTACGAGCAGTACTTC,CASSPNTYEQYF
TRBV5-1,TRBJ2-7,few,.,TGCGCCAGCAGCCTGGACAGTCAGCAGTACTTC,CASSLDSQQYF
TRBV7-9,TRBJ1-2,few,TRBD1,TGTGCCAGCAGCTCTACCGGGACAGTGAACTATGGCTACACCTTC,CASSSTGTVNYGYTF
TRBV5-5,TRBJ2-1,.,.,TGTGCCAGCAGGGGCGGGTCGAGCTCCTACAATGAGCAGTTCTTC,CASRGGSSSYNEQFF
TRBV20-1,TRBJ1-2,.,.,TGCAGTACTCTCCAGGGTACGGGTGGCTACACCTTC,CSTLQGTGGYTF
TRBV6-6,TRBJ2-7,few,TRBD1,TGTGCCAGCAGACGCACAGGGGTCCACGAGCAGTACTTC,CASRRTGVHEQYF
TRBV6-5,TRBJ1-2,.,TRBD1,TGTGCCAGCAGTTACGAGGGGGCCCTATATGGCTACACCTTC,CASSYEGALYGYTF
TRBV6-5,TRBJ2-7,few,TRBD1,TGTGCCAGCAGTCGCGATGGGACAGTTACCTACGAGCAGTACTTC,CASSRDGTVTYEQYF
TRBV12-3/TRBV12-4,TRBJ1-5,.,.,TGTGCCAGCAGACGGGACCCTAGTCAGCCCCAGCATTTT,CASRRDPSQPQHF
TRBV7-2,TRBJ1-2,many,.,TGTGCCAGCAGCTTAAAGGCAGGGGCCGACTATGGCTACACCTTC,CASSLKAGADYGYTF
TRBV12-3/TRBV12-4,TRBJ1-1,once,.,TGTGCCAGCGTCGCGGACAGGAACACTGAAGCTTTCTTT,CASVADRNTEAFF
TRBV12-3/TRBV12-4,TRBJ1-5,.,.,TGTGCCAGCAAAAAGGTGGGGGGTGGGCCCCAGCATTTT,CASKKVGGGPQHF
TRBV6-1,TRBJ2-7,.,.,TGTGCCAGCAAGGGTACAGGGACCCTTCGCGAGCAGTACTTC,CASKGTGTLREQYF
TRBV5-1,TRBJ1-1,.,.,TGCGCCAGCAGCTTGCTTGGCTCGGGCAGCGACACTGAAGCTTTCTTT,CASSLLGSGSDTEAFF
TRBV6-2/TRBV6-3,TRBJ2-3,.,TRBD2,TGTGCCAGCAGCCCTAGTGGACTAGCGGCTACAGATACGCAGTATTTT,CASSPSGLAATDTQYF
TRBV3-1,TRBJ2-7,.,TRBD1,TGTGCCAGCAGCCCCGGGGACAGGGGCTCCTACGAGCAGTACTTC,CASSPGDRGSYEQYF
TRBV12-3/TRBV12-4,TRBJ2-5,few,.,TGTGCCAGCAGTTTAGCCGGGCAGGGACGTGAGTTATTCCAAGAGACCCAGTACTTC,CASSLAGQGRELFQETQYF
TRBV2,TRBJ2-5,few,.,TGTGCCAGCACCCGTAATGGGGGGCGCGCGCAAGAGACCCAGTACTTC,CASTRNGGRAQETQYF
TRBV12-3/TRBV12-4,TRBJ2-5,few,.,TGTGCCAGCAGTTTATGGGACGGCAAAGAGACCCAGTACTTC,CASSLWDGKETQYF
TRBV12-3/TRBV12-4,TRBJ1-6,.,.,TGTGCCAGCAGCCCGACAACTAGCTCACCCCTCCACTTT,CASSPTTSSPLHF
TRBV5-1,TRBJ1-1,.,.,TGCGCCAGCAGCTTTTACGACACAAACACTGAAGCTTTCTTT,CASSFYDTNTEAFF
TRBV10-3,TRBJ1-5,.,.,TGTGCCATCAGTGAGTCGGATAGTCAGCCCCAGCATTTT,CAISESDSQPQHF
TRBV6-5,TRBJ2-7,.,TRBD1,TGTGCCAGCAGCCTTTCGGGACAGGGGTTTAACGAGCAGTACTTC,CASSLSGQGFNEQYF
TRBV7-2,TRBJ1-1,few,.,TGTGCCAGCACCCGGGCAGGAGGAGCGACTGAAGCTTTCTTT,CASTRAGGATEAFF
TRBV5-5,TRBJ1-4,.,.,TGTGCCAGCAGCCCTGGGACCGCCGGTGCCTATAATGAAAAGCTGTTTTTT,CASSPGTAGAYNEKLFF
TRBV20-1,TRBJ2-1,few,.,TGCAGTGCTACCGGGAATTATCAGTTCTTC,CSATGNYQFF
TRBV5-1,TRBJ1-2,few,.,TGCGCCAGCAGCTCGAGGGGGGGGAAGGATAGCGAATACTATGGCTACACCTTC,CASSSRGGKDSEYYGYTF
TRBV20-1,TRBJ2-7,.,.,TGCAGTGCTAGGGGGGCGGGAGAGGAGCAGTACTTC,CSARGAGEEQYF
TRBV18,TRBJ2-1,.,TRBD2,TGTGCCAGCTCACCACGCCCAGCGGGGACTAACTACAATGAGCAGTTCTTC,CASSPRPAGTNYNEQFF
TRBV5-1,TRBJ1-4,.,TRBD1,TGCGCCAGCAGATTAACCGGGACAGGGGTAGAAAAACTGTTTTTT,CASRLTGTGVEKLFF
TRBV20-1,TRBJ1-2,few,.,TGCAGTGCTAGAGATGTCCAGGTGCCCATCCCTAACTATGGCTACACCTTC,CSARDVQVPIPNYGYTF
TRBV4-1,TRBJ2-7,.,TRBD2,TGCGCCAGCAGCCCGAGGGAGGGACCCAGCTCCTACGAGCAGTACTTC,CASSPREGPSSYEQYF
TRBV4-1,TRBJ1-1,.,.,TGCGCCAGCAGCCAAGGGAACACTGGAGCTTTCTTT,CASSQGNTGAFF
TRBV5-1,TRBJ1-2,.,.,TGCGCCAGCAGCTTCAGACCGGAGCCTGGGTATGGCTACACCTTC,CASSFRPEPGYGYTF
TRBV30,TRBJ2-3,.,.,TGTGCCTGGAGTCCCGGGACCGTCACAGATACGCAGTATTTT,CAWSPGTVTDTQYF
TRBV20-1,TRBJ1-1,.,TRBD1,TGCAGTGCTATCCTCGGACAGGTCCCTACTGAAGCTTTCTTT,CSAILGQVPTEAFF